This T cell receptor beta chain was found in a study of neoadjuvant anti-PD-1 for oral cavity cancer. Study background: Before surgery, most patients got three to four biweekly 3 mg/kg nivolumab doses.

Study conclusions and caveats: With three patients per group, TCR findings need larger cohorts.

The V and J ends lost 3 bases and 4 bases respectively, with 9 bases between them. The CDR3 covers 14 residues. Per the germline V gene, CDR1 is LNHDA and CDR2 is SQIVND (reference sequence). PBMC libraries mostly used roughly 460 ng of input genomic DNA, with six replicates per sample. Data came from immunoSEQ multiplex PCR; TCRdb stores just in-frame clones and leaves some out. The sample lists 55,000 to 80,000 clones, more than 70% seen once, with roughly 3.4% in the top ten. With respect to this clone: Its specificity is unknown.

No culture or expansion preceded analysis of these blood cells. The rearrangement joins TRBV19 to TRBJ2-2, with a tentative D call TRBD1 (5 bases). The material was PBMCs, obtained before nivolumab (anti-PD-1) treatment. This sequence was found in a person aged 35 to 85 with oral cavity squamous cell carcinoma. CDR3 DNA: TGTGCCAGTAGTATGGGGCAGATCACCGGGGAGCTGTTTTTT. Translating it yields CASSMGQITGELFF.